These 32 T cell receptor beta chains share one sample of origin, sequenced in a study of ipilimumab plus nivolumab after autologous stem cell transplantation. Produced via immunoSEQ multiplex PCR; TCRdb's table is partial and in-frame only. The sample has 15,000 to 20,000 clones, 81% seen once. The specimen comprised PBMCs, sampled in a trial of ipilimumab plus nivolumab as post-transplant consolidation. Every receptor here comes from a male donor with diffuse large B-cell lymphoma.

This sequence joins TRBV9 and TRBJ1-5; 8 nucleotides match TRBD1. Trimming removed 3 bases from V and 6 bases from J; junction bases left unmatched: 2. The length of the CDR3 is 13 residues. Germline V gene lookup returns CDR1 SGDLS and CDR2 YYNGEE. The CDR3 region has the DNA TGTGCCAGCAGCGCAGGGGGCGGTCAGCCCCAGCATTTT. As protein: CASSAGGGQPQHF.

The chain joins TRBV7-2 to TRBJ2-2, with a weak D call TRBD1 (7 bases). Trimming pared 5 bases from V and 2 bases from J, leaving 15 bases between. CDR1 and CDR2 (germline): SGHTA, FQGNSA. The CDR3 consists of 16 residues. The CDR3 DNA reads as TGTGCCAGCAGCCCAGGGGGGACCCTTAACACCGGGGAGCTGTTTTTT. It specifies CASSPGGTLNTGELFF.

The chain joins TRBV7-2 to TRBJ2-3; D uncertain. In germline, CDR1 is SGHTA, CDR2 FQGNSA. The CDR3 sequence is 13 residues long. V gave up 2 bases and J gave up 2 bases, with 5 bases separating them. The CDR3 nucleotides are TGTGCCAGCAGCTTACAATTCACAGATACGCAGTATTTT. Protein sequence: CASSLQFTDTQYF.

In its sample, this clone was seen once. The gene calls are TRBV5-1 and TRBJ2-1; D unclear. This CDR3 comprises 11 residues. The germline CDR1 and CDR2 sequences are SGHRS and YFSETQ. The V end lost 6 bases, the J end lost 4 bases, and 5 bases lay between the germline ends. Here the CDR3 DNA reads TGCGCCAGCACGAGGTACAATGAGCAGTTCTTC. Protein: CASTRYNEQFF.

The rearrangement links TRBV4-3 to TRBJ2-3, with 9 positions matching TRBD2. The CDR3 is made up of 15 amino acids. The trim removed 5 bases at V and 2 bases at J, leaving 5 bases unmatched. Per the germline V gene, CDR1 is LGHNA and CDR2 is YSLEER. As DNA, the CDR3 is TGCGCCAGCAGCTACCAGCGGGGGGACACAGATACGCAGTATTTT. Translation gives CASSYQRGDTDTQYF.

This chain connects TRBV15 to TRBJ2-2; TRBD1 might be the D (6 bases). V gave up 8 bases and J gave up 4 bases, with 11 bases separating them. CDR1 LNHNV and CDR2 YYDKDF come from the germline V gene (reference sequence). The CDR3 sequence is 13 residues long. DNA of the CDR3: TGTGCCACCGCCATGGACAGCACCGGGGAGCTGTTTTTT. Its protein product is CATAMDSTGELFF.

The chain recombines TRBV5-6 with TRBJ1-5, with 9 positions matching TRBD1. This CDR3 has 18 amino acids. V lost 4 bases to trimming and J lost 7 bases; unmatched junction nucleotides: 18. In germline, CDR1 is SGHDT, CDR2 YYEEEE. CDR3 nucleotide sequence: TGTGCCAGCAGCACCACCGGGACAGGGACATTAGGTGGGCAGCCCCAGCATTTT. Translated, it gives CASSTTGTGTLGGQPQHF.

The DNA of the CDR3 is TGTGCCAGCACTAGCGGGGGCTCCCCCCTAGGAGATACGCAGTATTTT. It specifies CASTSGGSPLGDTQYF. The rearrangement links TRBV2 to TRBJ2-3, with 10 bases aligning to TRBD2. The germline V gene has CDR1 SNHLY and CDR2 FYNNEI. The length of the CDR3 is 16 residues. Unmatched junction bases numbered 12, after V lost 7 bases and J lost 5 bases.

The chain has TRBV7-8 and TRBJ2-3; 9 nucleotides line up with TRBD2. Per germline, CDR1 SGHVS and CDR2 FQNEAQ. With 1 base clipped from V and 2 bases from J, the junction kept 10 bases outside the gene matches. This CDR3 region has 18 residues. The CDR3 reads CASSLGGTSSGVTDTQYF. The CDR3 bases are TGTGCCAGCAGCTTAGGGGGTACCTCTAGCGGGGTCACAGATACGCAGTATTTT.

V gene TRBV7-8 combines with J gene TRBJ2-1; possible D gene TRBD2, 5 bases. The V end was cut by 3 bases, the J end by 8 bases, with 17 bases between. The CDR3 is 15 residues long. Germline lookup yields CDR1 SGHVS and CDR2 FQNEAQ. CDR3 sequence reads: CASSFGRDNRDEQFF. CDR3 in DNA: TGTGCCAGCAGCTTTGGCCGGGATAACCGAGATGAGCAGTTCTTC.

V is TRBV7-8 and J is TRBJ1-1; weak D call: TRBD1 (5 bases). The CDR3 length is 13 residues. Germline values: CDR1 SGHVS, CDR2 FQNEAQ. V lost 4 bases to trimming and J lost 4 bases, with 10 bases between them. For the CDR3, the DNA is TGTGCCAGCAGCTACGCCCAGGGCACTGAAGCTTTCTTT. Residues: CASSYAQGTEAFF.

This clone has just one count. The chain has TRBV28 and TRBJ1-1; TRBD1 matches 7 bases. The germline CDR1 and CDR2 sequences are MDHEN and SYDVKM. V lost 9 bases to trimming and J lost 1 base; unmatched junction nucleotides: 8. This CDR3 spans 14 amino acids. CDR3 region: CASLTGNPNTEAFF. The CDR3 DNA reads TGTGCCAGTTTGACAGGGAACCCGAACACTGAAGCTTTCTTT.

This sequence joins TRBV27 and TRBJ2-1, with D unresolved. The CDR3 extends over 15 amino acids. Trimming removed 5 bases at V and 1 base at J, with 12 bases between. CDR1 is MNHEY, CDR2 SMNVEV, per germline (reference sequence). CDR3 sequence (DNA): TGTGCCAGCAGTCTCGTAGTGGGGTCCTACAATGAGCAGTTCTTC. This encodes CASSLVVGSYNEQFF.

The V and J genes are TRBV7-2 and TRBJ2-3; tentatively, D is TRBD1 (5 bases). The CDR3 is 13 residues long. The V end was cut by 5 bases, the J end by 2 bases, with 8 bases between. Germline V CDR1 and CDR2: SGHTA, FQGNSA. Here the CDR3 DNA reads TGTGCCAGCAGCATGGACAACACAGATACGCAGTATTTT. Translation: CASSMDNTDTQYF.

The chain is built from TRBV2 and TRBJ2-1, with 8 nucleotides matching TRBD1. The CDR3 is 13 amino acids. The trim removed 11 bases at V and 4 bases at J, leaving 7 bases unmatched. Germline CDR1 and CDR2: SNHLY and FYNNEI. CDR3 sequence reads: CADRDRKYNEQFF. The CDR3 nucleotides read TGTGCCGACAGGGACAGGAAATACAATGAGCAGTTCTTC.

This clone was counted a few times. The chain's CDR3 is CASSGTAYNSPLHF. In DNA form, the CDR3 reads TGTGCCAGCAGCGGGACAGCCTATAATTCACCCCTCCACTTT. V is TRBV27 and J is TRBJ1-6, with 7 bases that match TRBD1. Germline lookup yields CDR1 MNHEY and CDR2 SMNVEV (reference sequence). This CDR3 spans 14 amino acids. Trimming cost V 6 bases and J 2 bases; bases outside gene matches: 1.

The rearrangement links TRBV5-5 to TRBJ1-5; D remains unclear. The CDR3 consists of 13 residues. Trimming pared 5 bases from V and 3 bases from J, leaving 9 bases between. CDR1 and CDR2 from the germline V gene are SGHKS and YYEKEE (reference sequence). Here the CDR3 DNA reads TGTGCCAGCAGTCGGACGGTCAATCAGCCCCAGCATTTT. Residues: CASSRTVNQPQHF.

The chain employs TRBV5-1 and TRBJ2-1; D remains unclear. This CDR3 comprises 13 residues. CDR1 SGHRS and CDR2 YFSETQ come from the germline V gene. Trimming left V 2 bases short and J 5 bases short, with 8 bases between. The CDR3 coding sequence is TGCGCCAGCAGCTTATCACTGAACAATGAGCAGTTCTTC. Protein product: CASSLSLNNEQFF. Full variable domain (outside the CDR3, taken from reference TRBV5-1 and TRBJ2-1): KAGVTQTPRYLIKTRGQQVTLSCSPISGHRSVSWYQQTPGQGLQFLFEYFSETQRNKGNFPGRFSGRQFSNSRSEMNVSTLELGDSALYLCASSLSLNNEQFFGPGTRLTVL.

This rearrangement joins TRBV5-8 to TRBJ2-7; D possibly corresponds to TRBD1 (5 bases). This CDR3 contains 15 residues. Trimming pared 1 base from V and 5 bases from J, leaving 16 bases between. CDR1 and CDR2 from the germline V gene are SGHTS and YDEGEE. CDR3 amino acids: CASSLFGAGFNEQYF. The CDR3 DNA is TGTGCCAGCAGCTTGTTTGGGGCCGGGTTCAACGAGCAGTACTTC. Based on the CDR3 plus reference TRBV5-8 and TRBJ2-7, the full variable domain is EAGVTQSPTHLIKTRGQQATLRCSPISGHTSVYWYQQALGLGLQFLLWYDEGEERNRGNFPPRFSGRQFPNYSSELNVNALELEDSALYLCASSLFGAGFNEQYFGPGTRLTVT.

The chain is built from TRBV9 and TRBJ2-5; D tentatively fits TRBD1 or TRBD2 (5 bases each). This CDR3 is 13 amino acids long. Germline-derived CDR1 and CDR2 are SGDLS and YYNGEE. V lost 3 bases and J lost 9, with 15 bases in between. The CDR3 reads CASSEGTEGAQYF. The CDR3 nucleotides are TGTGCCAGCAGCGAAGGGACCGAAGGGGCCCAGTACTTC.

V gene TRBV7-9 combines with J gene TRBJ1-6; 7 bases map to TRBD1. After removal of 9 bases from V and 8 bases from J, the junction contained 10 bases not matched to a gene. This CDR3 region has 14 residues. CDR1 SEHNR and CDR2 FQNEAQ come from the germline V gene (reference sequence). The CDR3 DNA follows: TGTGCCAGTAGAGGGGGCGCTTGGGATTCACCCCTCCACTTT. Its translation is CASRGGAWDSPLHF.

This chain links TRBV2 with TRBJ1-5; D may be TRBD1 (5 bases). Trimming removed 8 bases from V and 13 bases from J, with 21 bases in between. This CDR3 comprises 13 residues. Germline V gene data show CDR1 as SNHLY and CDR2 as FYNNEI. The CDR3 loop is CASAMQGYSTQHF. In DNA form, the CDR3 reads TGTGCCAGCGCCATGCAGGGTTATAGCACACAGCATTTT.

The rearrangement links TRBV7-9 to TRBJ2-5, with 7 bases identical to TRBD1. The germline CDR1 and CDR2 sequences are SEHNR and FQNEAQ (reference sequence). The junction had 10 bases not matched to a gene; V was cut back by 5 bases and J by 10 bases. The CDR3 is 13 residues long. Here the CDR3 DNA reads TGTGCCAGCAGCCCAGACCTGACAGGGCTCCAGTACTTC. It is translated as CASSPDLTGLQYF.

This rearrangement joins TRBV6-1 to TRBJ1-1; D is unresolved. CDR1 is MNHNS, CDR2 SASEGT, per germline. CDR3 length: 13 amino acids. Trimming left V 8 bases short and J 1 base short, with 11 bases between. CDR3 region: CASPAAGNTEAFF. In nucleotides, the CDR3 is TGTGCCAGCCCTGCGGCCGGGAACACTGAAGCTTTCTTT.

V gene TRBV29-1 combines with J gene TRBJ2-1; D gene ambiguous. Germline values: CDR1 SQVTM, CDR2 ANQGSEA. The CDR3 is 10 amino acids. V lost 3 bases to trimming and J lost 7 bases, with 4 bases between them. CDR3 protein: CSVEANEQFF. For the CDR3, the DNA is TGCAGCGTTGAGGCGAATGAGCAGTTCTTC.

This sequence joins TRBV2 and TRBJ2-3; D remains unclear. V was clipped by 6 bases and J by 6 bases, with 7 bases between them. Germline lookup yields CDR1 SNHLY and CDR2 FYNNEI. This CDR3 is built from 11 residues. CDR3: CASSSWDTQYF. CDR3 coding DNA: TGTGCCAGCAGCAGCTGGGATACGCAGTATTTT.

The DNA for the CDR3 is TGCGCCAGCAGATCTGAGCGGGGGATAAACACTGAGCAGTTCTTC. This gives the protein CASRSERGINTEQFF. V usage is TRBV5-1 and J usage is TRBJ2-1; TRBD2 agrees at 8 bases. The CDR3 totals 15 residues. V lost 5 bases and J lost 9; bases outside the gene matches: 13. Germline V gene data show CDR1 as SGHRS and CDR2 as YFSETQ.

This clone came up once. The genes are TRBV5-4 and TRBJ2-5; TRBD2 is a possible D gene (6 bases). The germline V and J ends were trimmed by 4 bases and 5 bases, with 21 bases remaining between them. Germline V gene lookup returns CDR1 SGHNT and CDR2 YYREEE (reference sequence). This CDR3 has 16 amino acids. This CDR3 reads CASSPNRDSRAETQYF. The CDR3 coding sequence is TGTGCCAGCAGCCCGAACCGGGACTCCCGGGCTGAGACCCAGTACTTC.

This clone was counted once. The chain recombines TRBV19 with TRBJ2-2, with 10 bases that match TRBD2. Germline loops: CDR1 LNHDA, CDR2 SQIVND (reference sequence). The CDR3 spans 21 residues. Germline trimming cut 7 bases from V and 1 base from J; bases unmatched to any gene: 21. CDR3 region: CASTPRRERGGQRGNTGELFF. The CDR3, as DNA: TGTGCCAGTACCCCCAGGCGTGAGCGGGGGGGCCAAAGGGGGAACACCGGGGAGCTGTTTTTT.

The chain links TRBV2 to TRBJ2-7, with D maybe TRBD2 (5 bases). Deletions cut 3 bases from V and 0 bases from J, with 12 bases between. The CDR3 loop spans 15 amino acids. CDR1 is SNHLY and CDR2 is FYNNEI in the germline V gene. The CDR3 nucleotides read TGTGCCAGCAGTGACTCGTTAGCGTACTCCTACGAGCAGTACTTC. It specifies CASSDSLAYSYEQYF.

The V call is TRBV7-6, the J call TRBJ2-7; 9 bases agree with TRBD2. The CDR3 contains 15 residues. Germline assignment: CDR1 SGHVS and CDR2 FNYEAQ. V was pared by 5 bases and J by 1 base, with 6 bases of the junction left unmatched. This CDR3 reads CASSPLAGLSYEQYF. CDR3 DNA sequence: TGTGCCAGCAGCCCCCTAGCGGGGCTTTCCTACGAGCAGTACTTC.

The genes are TRBV7-3 and TRBJ1-2; D not certain. V shed 5 bases and J shed 2 bases, with 9 bases lying between them. CDR3 length equals 13 residues. The germline V gene encodes CDR1 SGHTA and CDR2 FQGTGA. CDR3 bases: TGTGCCAGCAGCCGAACCGGAAACTATGGCTACACCTTC. Translation gives CASSRTGNYGYTF. The full variable domain, its missing parts supplied by reference TRBV7-3 and TRBJ1-2, is GAGVSQTPSNKVTEKGKYVELRCDPISGHTALYWYRQSLGQGPEFLIYFQGTGAADDSGLPNDRFFAVRPEGSVSTLKIQRTERGDSAVYLCASSRTGNYGYTFGSGTRLTVV.